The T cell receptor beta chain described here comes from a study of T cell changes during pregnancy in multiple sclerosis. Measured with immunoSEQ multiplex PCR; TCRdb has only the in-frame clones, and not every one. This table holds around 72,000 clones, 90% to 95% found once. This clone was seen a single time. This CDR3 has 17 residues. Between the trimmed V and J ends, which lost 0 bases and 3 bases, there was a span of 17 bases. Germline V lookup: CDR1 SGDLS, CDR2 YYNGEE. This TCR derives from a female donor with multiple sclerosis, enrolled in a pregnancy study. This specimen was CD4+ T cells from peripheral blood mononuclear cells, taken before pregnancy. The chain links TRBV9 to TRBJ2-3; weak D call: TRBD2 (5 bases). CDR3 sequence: CASSVATAGRLTDTQYF. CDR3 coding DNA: TGTGCCAGCAGCGTAGCTACTGCAGGACGACTAACAGATACGCAGTATTTT.